A single sample is the source of the 14 T cell receptor beta chains below, sequenced in a study of molecular identifiers for immune sequencing clone quantification. TCRdb reprocessed the PCR reads via MiXCR and lists one record per CDR3 protein. The sample lists fewer than 350,000 distinct CDR3 sequences, roughly 23% seen once, with roughly 0.7% in the top ten. The sample was naive CD8+ T cells from blood, with Jurkat cell RNA spiked in. Subset meaning: FACS-sorted CD8+CD4-CCR7+CD45RA+ naive T cells. The receptor source for this set is a human donor in good health. Some libraries in this study had Jurkat cell RNA spiked in.

Details on this clonotype: This could be a read error, since a much larger clone is one nucleotide away. V and J are TRBV7-9 and TRBJ2-3, with D tentatively TRBD1 (6 bases). CDR3 length: 15 amino acids. Trimming stripped 3 bases from V and 5 bases from J, with 15 bases between. The V gene's germline CDR1 is SEHNR and CDR2 FQNEAQ (reference sequence). CDR3: CASSFTNRVLDTQYF. The CDR3 DNA is TGTGCCAGCAGCTTTACCAACAGGGTACTAGATACGCAGTATTTT.

In regard to this clonotype: A much more abundant neighbour one base away suggests this may be a read error. In this CDR3 the conserved last residue, phenylalanine or tryptophan, is missing, so a read error is likely. The rearrangement links TRBV4-1 to TRBJ2-5; no firm D call. The length of the CDR3 is 12 residues. From germline, CDR1 is MGHRA and CDR2 YSYEKL. The ends were cut back, 4 bases at V and 5 bases at J, with 8 bases in the middle. Here the CDR3 reads CASSRDLETQYI. CDR3 nucleotide sequence: TGCGCCAGCAGCCGCGACTTGGAGACCCAGTACATC.

Note on this clonotype: This may stem from a read error, because a much larger clone lies one nucleotide away. The chain recombines TRBV15 with TRBJ2-7, with 8 bases matching TRBD1. This CDR3 region has 13 residues. Germline V lookup: CDR1 LNHNV, CDR2 YYDKDF (reference sequence). CDR3 nucleotides: TGTGCCACCAGCAGCGACAGGGGCTACAAGCAGTACTTC. Encoded protein: CATSSDRGYKQYF. Full variable domain (outside the CDR3, taken from reference TRBV15 and TRBJ2-7): DAMVIQNPRYQVTQFGKPVTLSCSQTLNHNVMYWYQQKSSQAPKLLFHYYDKDFNNEADTPDNFQSRRPNTSFCFLDIRSPGLGDTAMYLCATSSDRGYKQYFGPGTRLTVT.

There are many counts of this clonotype. The V and J genes are TRBV7-6 and TRBJ2-2; 10 bases fit TRBD2. This CDR3 is 18 amino acids long. Germline V gene sequence: CDR1 SGHVS, CDR2 FNYEAQ. V lost 1 base, J lost 1 base, and 6 bases stayed unmatched. Here the CDR3 reads CASSLDLAGVQNTGELFF. The CDR3 DNA reads TGTGCCAGCAGCTTAGACCTAGCGGGAGTTCAGAACACCGGGGAGCTGTTTTTT.

Notes on this clonotype: This clone may be a read error of a much larger clone one base away. The conserved final phenylalanine or tryptophan is absent from the CDR3, which likely points to a read error. This rearrangement joins TRBV19 to TRBJ1-1, with 8 nucleotides matching TRBD1. The CDR3 spans 13 residues. J lost 5 bases, V lost 3 bases, and 2 bases had no gene match. The V gene's germline CDR1 is LNHDA and CDR2 SQIVND (reference sequence). CDR3 residues: CASSMTGETEAFL. The CDR3 DNA reads as TGTGCCAGTAGTATGACAGGGGAGACTGAAGCTTTCCTT.

This clonotype was detected ten times or more. The chain joins TRBV27 to TRBJ2-5, with D possibly TRBD1 on 6 matching bases. V was pared by 4 bases and J by 2 bases, with 8 bases between. CDR3 length: 13 residues. Germline lookup yields CDR1 MNHEY and CDR2 SMNVEV (reference sequence). CDR3 bases: TGTGCCAGCAGTTACCAGGGGCAAGAGACCCAGTACTTC. Translated, it gives CASSYQGQETQYF.

This clonotype was detected ten times or more. V and J are TRBV29-1 and TRBJ2-7; the D is unclear. From germline, CDR1 is SQVTM and CDR2 ANQGSEA. This CDR3 contains 14 residues. V was clipped by 7 bases and J by 0 bases, with 16 bases between them. Here the CDR3 reads CSAAGWGSSYEQYF. The CDR3 DNA follows: TGCAGCGCCGCCGGCTGGGGAAGCTCCTACGAGCAGTACTTC.

This clonotype has a single count. Since a much larger clone is just one base distant, this may be a read error. The conserved closing phenylalanine or tryptophan is absent in this CDR3, likely reflecting a read error. The rearrangement joins TRBV29-1 to TRBJ2-3; TRBD1 matches at 8 bases. The CDR3 length is 14 residues. From germline, CDR1 is SQVTM and CDR2 ANQGSEA. Trimming removed 7 bases from V and 3 bases from J; junction bases left unmatched: 9. CDR3 sequence: CSASGDRSTDTQYL. The DNA for the CDR3 is TGCAGCGCCTCCGGGGACAGGTCAACAGATACGCAGTATTTA.

This clonotype has more than one count but fewer than ten. The gene calls are TRBV6-5 and TRBJ2-7, with D perhaps matching TRBD2 (5 bases). The V and J ends lost 1 base and 3 bases respectively, with 10 bases between them. Germline assignment: CDR1 MNHEY and CDR2 SVGAGI. The CDR3 runs to 14 residues. CDR3: CASSYFLGIYEQYF. The CDR3 DNA follows: TGTGCCAGCAGTTACTTCCTCGGGATCTACGAGCAGTACTTC.

This chain joins TRBV27 and TRBJ2-7, with D uncertain. Germline assignment: CDR1 MNHEY and CDR2 SMNVEV (reference sequence). V gave up 2 bases and J gave up 1 base, with 15 bases separating them. This CDR3 has 16 amino acids. Here the CDR3 DNA reads TGTGCCAGCAGTTTACGCCCCGGCGGCCCTTCCTACGAGCAGTACTTC. This gives the protein CASSLRPGGPSYEQYF.

The chain links TRBV6-2 or TRBV6-3 to TRBJ1-5, with 7 nucleotides matching TRBD1. CDR1 is MNHEY, CDR2 SVGEGT, per germline. This CDR3 is built from 16 residues. The V segment lost 5 bases and the J segment 4 bases; nucleotides outside the gene matches: 11. CDR3 sequence (DNA): TGTGCCAGCAGTCCTCAGGGGGTCTTTGATAATCAGCCCCAGCATTTT. It codes for CASSPQGVFDNQPQHF.

The chain joins TRBV3-1 to TRBJ2-5; weak D call: TRBD2 (5 bases). This CDR3 is 14 amino acids long. The germline V and J ends were trimmed by 1 base and 5 bases, with 11 bases remaining between them. CDR1 is LGHDT and CDR2 is YNNKEL in the germline V gene (reference sequence). The CDR3 region has the DNA TGTGCCAGCAGCCAAGGGTCAAGGAGGGAGACCCAGTACTTC. Its protein product is CASSQGSRRETQYF.

The rearrangement joins TRBV11-2 to TRBJ2-7; D is undetermined. Germline assignment: CDR1 SGHAT and CDR2 FQNNGV. This CDR3 has 12 amino acids. Trimming pared 5 bases from V and 5 bases from J, leaving 10 bases between. The CDR3 reads CASSHLEDEQYF. CDR3 in DNA: TGTGCCAGCAGCCACCTAGAGGACGAGCAGTACTTC.

Regarding this clonotype: This may arise from a read error, as a much more abundant clone is one base away. The chain employs TRBV4-1 and TRBJ2-2, with D hard to call. V lost 1 base and J lost 6, with 9 bases in between. Germline loops: CDR1 MGHRA, CDR2 YSYEKL. CDR3 length equals 14 residues. CDR3 coding DNA: TGCGCCAGCAGCCAAGTGCCCTGGCCCGGGGAGCTGTTTTTT. Translated, it gives CASSQVPWPGELFF.